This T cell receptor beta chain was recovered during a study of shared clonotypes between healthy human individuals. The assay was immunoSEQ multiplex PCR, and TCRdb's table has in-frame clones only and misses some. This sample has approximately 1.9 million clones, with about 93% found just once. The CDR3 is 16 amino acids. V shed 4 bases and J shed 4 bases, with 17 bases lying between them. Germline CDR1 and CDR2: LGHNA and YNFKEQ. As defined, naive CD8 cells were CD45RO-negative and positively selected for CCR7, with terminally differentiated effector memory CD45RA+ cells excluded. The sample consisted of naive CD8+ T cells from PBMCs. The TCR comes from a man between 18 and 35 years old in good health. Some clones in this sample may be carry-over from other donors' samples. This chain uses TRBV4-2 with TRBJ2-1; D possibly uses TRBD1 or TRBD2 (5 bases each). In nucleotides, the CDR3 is TGTGCCAGCAGCCCGATCCCCGGGGCCGGGTACAATGAGCAGTTCTTC. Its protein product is CASSPIPGAGYNEQFF.